A single sample is the source of the 5 T cell receptor beta chains below, sequenced in a study of beta chain features in type 1 diabetes. Sequenced material consisted of expressed TCRB transcripts (all of the isolated RNA was reverse transcribed). Libraries were prepared by immunoSEQ multiplex PCR; TCRdb keeps only in-frame clonotypes and omits some of them. Of about 140,000 clones listed, 9% to 10% were seen once; the top ten hold 0.65%. Material for sequencing was central memory CD4+ T cells from blood. Source of these receptors: a woman aged 40-49 years in good health.

This clone occurred many times. This chain links TRBV5-1 with TRBJ2-7; a possible D gene is TRBD2 (6 bases). Per germline, CDR1 SGHRS and CDR2 YFSETQ. The CDR3 spans 16 residues. V lost 0 bases and J lost 5, with 18 bases in between. The CDR3 reads CASSLDGGSRMDEQYF. The CDR3 DNA follows: TGCGCCAGCAGCTTGGACGGAGGGTCGAGGATGGACGAGCAGTACTTC.

This clone was detected ten times or more. The genes are TRBV5-4 and TRBJ2-7, with D unresolved. CDR3 length: 13 residues. Trimming left V 3 bases short and J 2 bases short, with 9 bases between. In germline, CDR1 is SGHNT, CDR2 YYREEE (reference sequence). CDR3 in amino acids: CASSSVLTYEQYF. Here the CDR3 DNA reads TGTGCCAGCAGCTCGGTGTTAACCTACGAGCAGTACTTC.

This clone was seen ten or more times. Other nucleotide sequences in the sample specify the same CDR3. The J gene is TRBJ1-1, the V gene TRBV7-9; 9 bases align to TRBD1. J lost 1 base, V lost 3 bases, and 0 bases had no gene match. The V gene's germline CDR1 is SEHNR and CDR2 FQNEAQ (reference sequence). The CDR3 sequence is 14 residues long. CDR3 residues: CASSLGQGNTEAFF. The CDR3 coding sequence is TGTGCCAGCAGCTTGGGACAGGGGAACACTGAAGCTTTCTTT.

The chain recombines TRBV29-1 with TRBJ1-4; TRBD1 matches 7 bases. This CDR3 spans 15 amino acids. V was pared by 8 bases and J by 0 bases, with 9 bases of the junction left unmatched. Germline V gene data show CDR1 as SQVTM and CDR2 as ANQGSEA. The DNA for the CDR3 is TGCAGCATACGACAGGGTGGTGCAACTAATGAAAAACTGTTTTTT. It is translated as CSIRQGGATNEKLFF. Full variable domain (remainder filled in from reference TRBV29-1 and TRBJ1-4): SAVISQKPSRDICQRGTSLTIQCQVDSQVTMMFWYRQQPGQSLTLIATANQGSEATYESGFVIDKFPISRPNLTFSTLTVSNMSPEDSSIYLCSIRQGGATNEKLFFGSGTQLSVL.

This clone has a handful of counts. J is TRBJ2-3 and V is TRBV21-1; the table's D call, TRBD1, has no DNA check behind it. TRBV21-1 constitutes a pseudogene. This CDR3 has 17 amino acids. The CDR3 here is CASSKARPGHGTDTQYF. The CDR3 nucleotides are TGTGCCAGCAGCAAAGCTCGTCCAGGGCATGGGACAGATACGCAGTATTTT.